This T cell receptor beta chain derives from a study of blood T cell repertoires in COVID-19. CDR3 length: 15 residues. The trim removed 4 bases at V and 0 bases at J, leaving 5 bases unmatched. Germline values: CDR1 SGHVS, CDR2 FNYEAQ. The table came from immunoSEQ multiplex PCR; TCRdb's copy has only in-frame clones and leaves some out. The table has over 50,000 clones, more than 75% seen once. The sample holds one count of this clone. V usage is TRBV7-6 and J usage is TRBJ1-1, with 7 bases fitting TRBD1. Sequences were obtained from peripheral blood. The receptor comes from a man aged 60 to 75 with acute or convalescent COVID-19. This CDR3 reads CASSSRDSMNTEAFF. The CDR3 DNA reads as TGTGCCAGCAGCTCCCGGGACAGTATGAACACTGAAGCTTTCTTT.